The sequence of this TCR beta chain was determined in a study of CD8 T cells in Susac syndrome. This clonotype was found once. Its antigen remains unknown. The multiple sclerosis control group was made up of treatment-naive patients with stable or active relapsing-remitting disease. Random hexamers primed reverse transcription of 0.5 to 1 ug RNA. With immunoSEQ multiplex PCR, TCR beta CDR3 was amplified across 54 Vbeta and 13 Jbeta. TCRdb called the immunoSEQ multiplex PCR reads again in MiXCR, with one record for every CDR3 protein. The sample shows some 76,000 distinct CDR3 sequences, about 91% of them seen only once. With V trimmed by 3 bases and J by 3 bases, 7 bases remained unmatched. The CDR3 runs to 15 residues. Germline CDR1 is MNHEY and CDR2 is SMNVEV (reference sequence). Study-wide findings and caveats: As acknowledged by the study, its TCR sequencing and HLA analysis included a relatively small number of individuals.

The TCR comes from a human donor with multiple sclerosis. The V gene is TRBV27, the J gene TRBJ2-7, with 8 nucleotides matching TRBD2. The specimen was CD8+ T cells from PBMCs. The CDR3 here is CASSFRLAGYYEQYF. The CDR3 DNA reads as TGTGCCAGCAGTTTTCGCCTAGCGGGTTACTACGAGCAGTACTTC.